These T cell receptor beta chains were read from a single sample in a study of cytomegalovirus exposure and HLA in healthy donors. Clones were sequenced by immunoSEQ multiplex PCR, and TCRdb holds only the in-frame ones, with some missing. The sample shows about 76,000 clones, around 80% of them seen only once. Input material: PBMCs. These receptors all come from a man aged 25-45 years in good health and CMV-seronegative. Each CDR3 is given with its conserved first and last residue. Each record gives: J gene, clone size, D gene, V gene, CDR3 DNA, CDR3 protein. The D gene is left open where the match is weak. A clone size is listed for some rows: how often the clone was seen (once, few, many), or a class if it is expanded.

J gene: TRBJ2-5
clone size: NA
D gene: NA
V gene: TRBV27
CDR3 DNA: TGTGCCAGCAGGGGGGGGCTAGAGACCCAGTACTTC
CDR3 protein: CASRGGLETQYF

J gene: TRBJ1-4
clone size: NA
D gene: NA
V gene: TRBV6-1
CDR3 DNA: TGTGCCAGCAGTGAACCCACCCGACAGGCTCCCTCATTGAGGGGTGAAAAACTGTTTTTT
CDR3 protein: CASSEPTRQAPSLRGEKLFF

J gene: TRBJ2-7
clone size: NA
D gene: TRBD1
V gene: TRBV28
CDR3 DNA: TGTGCCAGCACCTCCGCGCTTGGGACAGGGGTTTCCTACGAGCAGTACTTC
CDR3 protein: CASTSALGTGVSYEQYF

J gene: TRBJ2-1
clone size: NA
D gene: TRBD2
V gene: TRBV2
CDR3 DNA: TGTGCCAGCAGTCCGACGAGCGGGAGGGCACTGAATGAGCAGTTCTTC
CDR3 protein: CASSPTSGRALNEQFF

J gene: TRBJ2-2
clone size: NA
D gene: TRBD2
V gene: TRBV2
CDR3 DNA: TGTGCCAGCCGCGGGGGGGCCATCACCGGGGAGCTGTTTTTT
CDR3 protein: CASRGGAITGELFF

J gene: TRBJ2-2
clone size: few
D gene: NA
V gene: TRBV7-3
CDR3 DNA: TGTGCCAGCAGCTTAGGGGGGAAGGCCGGGGAGCTGTTTTTT
CDR3 protein: CASSLGGKAGELFF

J gene: TRBJ1-6
clone size: NA
D gene: NA
V gene: TRBV4-3
CDR3 DNA: TGCGCCAGCAGCCAAGCCCTATTTTCACCCCTCCACTTT
CDR3 protein: CASSQALFSPLHF

J gene: TRBJ2-1
clone size: NA
D gene: TRBD2
V gene: TRBV9
CDR3 DNA: TGTGCCAGCGGGGGACTAGCGGGAGGGCCCCAGTTCTTC
CDR3 protein: CASGGLAGGPQFF

J gene: TRBJ1-1
clone size: NA
D gene: TRBD1
V gene: TRBV29-1
CDR3 DNA: TGCAGCGTTCAGGGGACAGGACCTCTTTTTTTCGGGAGTGAAGCTTTCTTT
CDR3 protein: CSVQGTGPLFFGSEAFF

J gene: TRBJ2-5
clone size: NA
D gene: TRBD2
V gene: TRBV27
CDR3 DNA: TGTGCCAGCAGTGGGGGGACTAGCGGGACGGAGACCCAGTACTTC
CDR3 protein: CASSGGTSGTETQYF

J gene: TRBJ2-1
clone size: NA
D gene: TRBD2
V gene: TRBV28
CDR3 DNA: TGTGCCAGCAGTCCACTCGGACTAGCGCCCAATGAGCAGTTCTTC
CDR3 protein: CASSPLGLAPNEQFF

J gene: TRBJ2-3
clone size: NA
D gene: TRBD2
V gene: TRBV2
CDR3 DNA: TGTGCCAGCAGTTTCGGGGGGGCCTGGGGAGATACGCAGTATTTT
CDR3 protein: CASSFGGAWGDTQYF

J gene: TRBJ2-7
clone size: NA
D gene: TRBD1
V gene: TRBV6-5
CDR3 DNA: TGTGCCTCTGAAGACAGGGTTTTCTCCGAGCAGTACTTC
CDR3 protein: CASEDRVFSEQYF

J gene: TRBJ1-2
clone size: NA
D gene: TRBD1
V gene: TRBV29-1
CDR3 DNA: TGCAGCGTTTGGATCAACCGGGACAGGGAGTATGGCTACACCTTC
CDR3 protein: CSVWINRDREYGYTF

J gene: TRBJ1-3
clone size: NA
D gene: TRBD1
V gene: TRBV6-1
CDR3 DNA: TGTGCCAGCAGTATCCGGGACAGGGCGAGCAACACCATATATTTT
CDR3 protein: CASSIRDRASNTIYF

J gene: TRBJ2-5
clone size: NA
D gene: TRBD2
V gene: TRBV7-7
CDR3 DNA: TGTGCTAGCAGCTTTAGGGCGGGAGGCCGGGAGACCCAGTACTTC
CDR3 protein: CASSFRAGGRETQYF

J gene: TRBJ2-3
clone size: NA
D gene: NA
V gene: TRBV4-3
CDR3 DNA: TGCGCCAGCAGCCGTACACGAACAAACACAGATACGCAGTATTTT
CDR3 protein: CASSRTRTNTDTQYF

J gene: TRBJ1-5
clone size: NA
D gene: TRBD1
V gene: TRBV6-5
CDR3 DNA: TGTGCCAGCAGTCTTCAGGGGGTAGATCAGCCCCAGCATTTT
CDR3 protein: CASSLQGVDQPQHF

J gene: TRBJ2-1
clone size: NA
D gene: TRBD1
V gene: TRBV29-1
CDR3 DNA: TGCAGCGTTGGAAACAGGGGTGAGCAGTTCTTC
CDR3 protein: CSVGNRGEQFF

J gene: TRBJ1-4
clone size: few
D gene: NA
V gene: TRBV6-5
CDR3 DNA: TGTGCCAGCACCCCGGGTCGAGGCGGTGAAAAACTGTTTTTT
CDR3 protein: CASTPGRGGEKLFF

J gene: TRBJ1-1
clone size: NA
D gene: TRBD1
V gene: TRBV10-1
CDR3 DNA: TGCGCCAGCAGTCCCGGGACAGGGAGGGGGATGAACACTGAAGCTTTCTTT
CDR3 protein: CASSPGTGRGMNTEAFF

J gene: TRBJ1-1
clone size: NA
D gene: NA
V gene: TRBV6-6
CDR3 DNA: TGTGCCAGCAGTTACTCCCAGGGAGGTGGAGCTTTCTTT
CDR3 protein: CASSYSQGGGAFF

J gene: TRBJ1-6
clone size: once
D gene: TRBD1
V gene: TRBV5-4
CDR3 DNA: TGTGCCAGCAGACAAGACAGGGTTTGGAATTCACCCCTCCACTTT
CDR3 protein: CASRQDRVWNSPLHF

J gene: TRBJ2-7
clone size: NA
D gene: TRBD2
V gene: TRBV2
CDR3 DNA: TGTGCCAGCGACCCTCTAGCGGGGGCTGGCGAGCAGTACTTC
CDR3 protein: CASDPLAGAGEQYF

J gene: TRBJ2-2
clone size: few
D gene: NA
V gene: TRBV6-5
CDR3 DNA: TGTGCCAGCAAAAGACGGAGGAACACCGGGGAGCTGTTTTTT
CDR3 protein: CASKRRRNTGELFF